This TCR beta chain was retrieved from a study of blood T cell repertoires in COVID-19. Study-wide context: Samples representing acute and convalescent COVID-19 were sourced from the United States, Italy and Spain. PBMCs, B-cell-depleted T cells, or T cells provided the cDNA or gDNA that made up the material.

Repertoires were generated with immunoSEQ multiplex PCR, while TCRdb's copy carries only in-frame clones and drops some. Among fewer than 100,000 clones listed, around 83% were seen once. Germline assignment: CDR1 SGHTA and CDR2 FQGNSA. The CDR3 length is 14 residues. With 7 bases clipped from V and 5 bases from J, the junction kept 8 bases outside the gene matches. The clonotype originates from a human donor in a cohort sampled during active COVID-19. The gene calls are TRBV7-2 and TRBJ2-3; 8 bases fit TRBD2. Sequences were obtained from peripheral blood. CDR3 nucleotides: TGTGCCAGCACCCGGGGGGGGGCGGGAGATACGCAGTATTTT. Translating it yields CASTRGGAGDTQYF.